This record concerns one T cell receptor (beta chain) sequence. Antigen: not known. The PCR used 60 Vbeta and 13 Jbeta primers. Generated by immunoSEQ multiplex PCR, the TCRdb table keeps only in-frame clones and is missing some. The top ten hold about 0.63% of the sample, which has 190,000 or so clones, roughly 80% seen once. In germline, CDR1 is SGHRS, CDR2 YFSETQ. Trimming removed 4 bases from V and 2 bases from J, with 12 bases in between. This CDR3 is 14 amino acids long. The data are from a study of cytomegalovirus exposure and HLA in healthy donors. General study results and limits: Exclusion as indistinguishable affected some V segments, including TRBV6-2 and TRBV6-3. Associated with cytomegalovirus, according to the listing, were around 160 TCR beta chains. Highly shared variants forming one cluster were likely a sequencing artifact.

The receptor comes from a boy aged 10-17 years in good health and CMV-seronegative. Sequencing was carried out using PBMCs. The V call is TRBV5-1, the J call TRBJ1-1, with D unresolved. CDR3 sequence reads: CASSREGLNTEAFF. The CDR3 coding sequence is TGCGCCAGCAGCCGGGAGGGCCTAAACACTGAAGCTTTCTTT.